This TCR beta chain appears in the sequencing data of a study of T cells in Graves' hyperthyroidism and ophthalmopathy. Study as a whole: Peripheral blood specimens were obtained at initial diagnosis, prior to any treatment. Study-level findings and limits: Most thyroid-expanded clonotypes above 0.001 were also found in blood.

V was cut by 5 bases and J by 7 bases, with 14 bases left in between. The CDR3 has 13 amino acids. The germline V gene encodes CDR1 MNHNS and CDR2 SASEGT. Researchers took RNA transcripts and amplified the TCR beta CDR3 regions from them. TCR CDR3 underwent first-round RT-PCR with the HTBI primer set. A single record per CDR3 protein comes from TCRdb applying MiXCR to the multiplex PCR reads. The sample includes fewer than 400,000 distinct CDR3 sequences, just under 25% of them seen just once. With a duration under 2 months, the hyperthyroidism was newly diagnosed in patients aged 18 to 65. This clonotype was detected a few times. Its antigen is not known.

The gene calls are TRBV6-1 and TRBJ2-5; maybe TRBD2 (6 bases). The TCR was taken from a man aged 50-60 years with Graves' hyperthyroidism. The sample was blood. The CDR3 loop reads CASSTGTLVTQYF. The DNA of the CDR3 is TGTGCCAGCAGTACCGGGACTCTTGTGACCCAGTACTTC.